This TCR beta chain was profiled in a study of blood T cell repertoires in COVID-19. About the research overall: COVID-19 samples, acute and convalescent, were from the United States, Italy and Spain. Nucleic acid was either cDNA or gDNA, and it came from T cells, B-cell-depleted T cells, or PBMCs.

This CDR3 spans 17 amino acids. The ends lost 2 bases at V and 4 bases at J; junction bases unmatched: 10. Looked up from germline, CDR1 is LGHDT and CDR2 is YNNKEL (reference sequence). Per the original data handling: Reference gene primer amplification gave estimated nucleated cell counts. The protocol was immunoSEQ multiplex PCR, while the TCRdb copy is restricted to in-frame clones and leaves out a portion. That table supplies the V and J calls and clone size; D and trimming were determined from the DNA. The table includes roughly 65,000 clones, around 93% detected once. This clone was observed a few times.

The chain is built from TRBV3-1 (or the pseudogene TRBV3-2) and TRBJ2-7; 11 bases align to TRBD1. This receptor was identified in a man between 70 and 80 years old with active COVID-19. The specimen sequenced was peripheral blood. DNA of the CDR3: TGTGCCAGCAGCCAAACCGGGACAGGGGGTCCATCTTACGAGCAGTACGTC. Translated, it gives CASSQTGTGGPSYEQYV.